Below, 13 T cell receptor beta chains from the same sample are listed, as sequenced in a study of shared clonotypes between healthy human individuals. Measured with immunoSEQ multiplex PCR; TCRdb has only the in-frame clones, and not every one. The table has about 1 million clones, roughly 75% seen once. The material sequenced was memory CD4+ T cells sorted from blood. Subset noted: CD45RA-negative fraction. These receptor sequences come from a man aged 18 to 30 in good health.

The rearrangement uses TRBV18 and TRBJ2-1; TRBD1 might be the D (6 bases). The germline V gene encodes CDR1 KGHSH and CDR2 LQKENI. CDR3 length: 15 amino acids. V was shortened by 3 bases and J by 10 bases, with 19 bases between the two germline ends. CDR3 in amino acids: CASSPPGQGGEEQFF. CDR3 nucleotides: TGTGCCAGCTCACCCCCGGGACAAGGGGGTGAGGAGCAGTTCTTC.

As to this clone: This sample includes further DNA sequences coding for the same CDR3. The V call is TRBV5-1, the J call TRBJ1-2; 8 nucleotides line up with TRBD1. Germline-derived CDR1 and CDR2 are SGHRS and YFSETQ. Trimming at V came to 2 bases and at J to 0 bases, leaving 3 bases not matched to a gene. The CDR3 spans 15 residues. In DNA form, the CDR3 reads TGCGCCAGCAGCTTTGGACAGGGCTCTAACTATGGCTACACCTTC. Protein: CASSFGQGSNYGYTF. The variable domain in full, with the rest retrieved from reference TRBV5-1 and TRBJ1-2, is KAGVTQTPRYLIKTRGQQVTLSCSPISGHRSVSWYQQTPGQGLQFLFEYFSETQRNKGNFPGRFSGRQFSNSRSEMNVSTLELGDSALYLCASSFGQGSNYGYTFGSGTRLTVV.

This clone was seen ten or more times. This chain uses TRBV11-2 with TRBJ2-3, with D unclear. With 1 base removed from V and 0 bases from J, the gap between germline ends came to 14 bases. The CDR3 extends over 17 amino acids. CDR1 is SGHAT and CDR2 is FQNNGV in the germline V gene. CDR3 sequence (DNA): TGTGCCAGCAGCTTAGTTTTCACCCCTCAAAGCACAGATACGCAGTATTTT. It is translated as CASSLVFTPQSTDTQYF.

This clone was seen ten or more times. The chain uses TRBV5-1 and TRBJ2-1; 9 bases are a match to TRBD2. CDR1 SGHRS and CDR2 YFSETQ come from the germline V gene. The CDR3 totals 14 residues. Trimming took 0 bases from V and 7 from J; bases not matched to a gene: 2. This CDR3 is CASSLALAGNEQFF. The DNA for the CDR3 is TGCGCCAGCAGCTTGGCCCTAGCGGGGAATGAGCAGTTCTTC.

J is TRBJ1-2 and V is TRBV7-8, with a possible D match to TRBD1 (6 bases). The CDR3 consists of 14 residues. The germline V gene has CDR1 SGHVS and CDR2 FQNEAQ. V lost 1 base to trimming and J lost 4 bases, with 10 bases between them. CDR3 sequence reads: CASSLDGQSYGYTF. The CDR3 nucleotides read TGTGCCAGCAGCTTAGACGGACAGAGCTATGGCTACACCTTC.

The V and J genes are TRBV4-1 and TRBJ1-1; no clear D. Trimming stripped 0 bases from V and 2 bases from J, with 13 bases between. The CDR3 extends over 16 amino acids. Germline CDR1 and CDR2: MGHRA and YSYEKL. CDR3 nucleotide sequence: TGCGCCAGCAGCCAAGATCCAGATCAGCGTAACACTGAAGCTTTCTTT. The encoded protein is CASSQDPDQRNTEAFF.

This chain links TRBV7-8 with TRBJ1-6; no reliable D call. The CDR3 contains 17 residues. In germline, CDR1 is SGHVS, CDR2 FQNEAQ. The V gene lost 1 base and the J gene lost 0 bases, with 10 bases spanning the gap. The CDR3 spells CASSLVDGLSYNSPLHF. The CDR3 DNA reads TGTGCCAGCAGCTTAGTCGACGGACTCTCCTATAATTCACCCCTCCACTTT.

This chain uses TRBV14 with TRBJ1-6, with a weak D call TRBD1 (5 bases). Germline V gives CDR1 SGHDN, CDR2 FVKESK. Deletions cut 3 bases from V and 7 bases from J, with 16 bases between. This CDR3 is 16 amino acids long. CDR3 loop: CASSHRTTGANSPLHF. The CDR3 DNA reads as TGTGCCAGCAGCCACCGGACAACCGGGGCAAATTCACCCCTCCACTTT.

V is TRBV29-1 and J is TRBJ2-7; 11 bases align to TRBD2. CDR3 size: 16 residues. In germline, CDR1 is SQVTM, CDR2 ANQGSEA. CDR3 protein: CRSGTRGLAGAYEQYF. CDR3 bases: TGCAGGTCCGGGACACGCGGACTAGCGGGTGCCTACGAGCAGTACTTC.

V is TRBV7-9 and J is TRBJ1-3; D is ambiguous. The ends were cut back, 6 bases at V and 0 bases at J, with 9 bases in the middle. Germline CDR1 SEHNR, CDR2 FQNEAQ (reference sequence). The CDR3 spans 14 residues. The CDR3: CASRPVLSGNTIYF. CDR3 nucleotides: TGTGCCAGCAGACCAGTACTCTCTGGAAACACCATATATTTT.

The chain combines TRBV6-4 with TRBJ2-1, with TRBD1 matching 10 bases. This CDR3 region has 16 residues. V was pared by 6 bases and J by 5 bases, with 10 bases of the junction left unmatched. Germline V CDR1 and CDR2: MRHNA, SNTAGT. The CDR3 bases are TGTGCCAGCAGCCGAAGTCCGGGGACAGGGGACAATGAGCAGTTCTTC. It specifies CASSRSPGTGDNEQFF.

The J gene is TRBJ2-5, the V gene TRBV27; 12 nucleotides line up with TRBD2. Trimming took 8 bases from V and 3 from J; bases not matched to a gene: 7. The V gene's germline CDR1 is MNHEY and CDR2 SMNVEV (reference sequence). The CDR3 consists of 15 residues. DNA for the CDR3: TGTGCCAGCCTAGGACTAGCGGGAAAGAAAGAGACCCAGTACTTC. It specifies CASLGLAGKKETQYF.

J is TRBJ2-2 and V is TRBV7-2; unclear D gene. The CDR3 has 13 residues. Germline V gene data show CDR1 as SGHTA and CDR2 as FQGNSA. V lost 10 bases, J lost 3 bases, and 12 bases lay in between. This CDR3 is CANVNGHTGELFF. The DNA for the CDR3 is TGTGCCAACGTCAATGGCCACACCGGGGAGCTGTTTTTT.